A selection of T cell receptor beta chains follows, all from one sample in a study of control samples from healthy donors and cancer patients. Sequencing was performed with immunoSEQ multiplex PCR; in TCRdb, only in-frame clones are kept and a portion is missing. The table records about 160,000 clones, 93% of them present only once. The specimen sequenced was blood. The receptors here all came from a woman aged 60-70 years in good health. CDR3s include the opening cysteine and the closing phenylalanine or tryptophan. Each record gives: clone size, V gene, J gene, D gene, CDR3 DNA, CDR3 protein. The D gene is left open where the match is weak. Some rows mark clone size as missing; the rest say once, few, many or name a class of expanded clone.

>-|TRBV3-1/TRBV3-2|TRBJ2-5|TRBD1
TGTGCCAGCAGTCTACAGGGGGCGGGAGAGACCCAGTACTTC
CASSLQGAGETQYF
>-|TRBV19|TRBJ2-2|TRBD2
TGTGCCAGTCGTCGGGGGGCGAGCGGGGGTTTCACCGGGGAGCTGTTTTTT
CASRRGASGGFTGELFF
>few|TRBV10-1|TRBJ2-7|-
TGCGCCAGCAGTCCGGGCCGCAGCTACGAGCAGTACTTC
CASSPGRSYEQYF
>once|TRBV19|TRBJ1-5|TRBD1
TGTGCCAGTAGTAGGCCCATGACGGACAGGGGGCGTCAGCCCCAGCATTTT
CASSRPMTDRGRQPQHF
>-|TRBV2|TRBJ1-2|-
TGTGCCAGCAGACTTCAGGGGTTAGATGGCTACACCTTC
CASRLQGLDGYTF
>once|TRBV7-2|TRBJ2-7|-
TGTGCCAGCAGCTCTAGCTCCTACGAGCAGTACTTC
CASSSSSYEQYF
>-|TRBV6-5|TRBJ2-1|-
TGTGCCAGCACCGCCACCAGGAATGAGCAGTTCTTC
CASTATRNEQFF
>-|TRBV29-1|TRBJ1-3|-
TGCAGCGTTGATTTAGGGATGAGCTCTGGAAACACCATATATTTT
CSVDLGMSSGNTIYF
>-|TRBV6-5|TRBJ1-1|TRBD1
TGTGCCAGCAGTTACGACAGGGGGGCCACTGAAGCTTTCTTT
CASSYDRGATEAFF
>-|TRBV3-1/TRBV3-2|TRBJ2-3|-
TGTGCCAGCAGCCAAGGGGTGAGGACAGATACGCAGTATTTT
CASSQGVRTDTQYF
>-|TRBV7-9|TRBJ2-2|-
TGTGCCAGCAGCTCAGATGTCCAGGGGCCCACCGGGGAGCTGTTTTTT
CASSSDVQGPTGELFF
>-|TRBV6-5|TRBJ1-1|TRBD1
TGTGCCAGCCAGGGGGAGCCCACTGAAGCTTTCTTT
CASQGEPTEAFF
>-|TRBV12-3/TRBV12-4|TRBJ1-2|-
TGTGCCAGCAGTGACCGGAATAACTATGGCTACACCTTC
CASSDRNNYGYTF
>-|TRBV4-3|TRBJ2-7|-
TGCGCCAGCAGCCAGACTGGGACTTCCGGGGAGCAGTACTTC
CASSQTGTSGEQYF
>once|TRBV21-1|TRBJ2-7|-
TGTGCCAGCAGCAAAGCCCCGGCCATCATGAAGGACTTC
CASSKAPAIMKDF
>once|TRBV18|TRBJ1-4|-
TGTGCCAGCTCACCGGGCCGGCTTAATGAAAAACTGTTTTTT
CASSPGRLNEKLFF
>-|TRBV19|TRBJ2-7|TRBD1
TGTGCCAGTAGTTTGGGACAGGGTAGCTCCTACGAGCAGTACTTC
CASSLGQGSSYEQYF
>-|TRBV29-1|TRBJ1-1|-
TGCAGCGTCCAGGCTTGGAGGTCGAACTCTGAAGCTTTCTTT
CSVQAWRSNSEAFF